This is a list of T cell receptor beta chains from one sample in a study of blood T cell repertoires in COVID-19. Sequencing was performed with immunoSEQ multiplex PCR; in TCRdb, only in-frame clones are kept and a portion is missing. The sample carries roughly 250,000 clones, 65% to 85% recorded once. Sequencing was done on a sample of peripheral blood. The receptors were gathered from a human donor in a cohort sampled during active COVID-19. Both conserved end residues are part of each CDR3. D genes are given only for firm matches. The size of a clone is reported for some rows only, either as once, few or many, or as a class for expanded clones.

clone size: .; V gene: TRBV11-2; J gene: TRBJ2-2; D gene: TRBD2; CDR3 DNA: TGTGCCAGCAGCTGGGGCGGGAGGAACACCGGGGAGCTGTTTTTT; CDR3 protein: CASSWGGRNTGELFF
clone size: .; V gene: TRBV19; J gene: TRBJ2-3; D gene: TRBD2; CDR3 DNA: TGTGCCAGTAGTATCGAGCGGGAGGGGGGGACGCAGTATTTT; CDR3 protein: CASSIEREGGTQYF
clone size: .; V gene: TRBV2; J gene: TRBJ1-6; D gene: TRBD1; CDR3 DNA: TGTGCCAGCAGCCCCGGGACAGGCCGAACTGCCCTCCACTTT; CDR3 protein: CASSPGTGRTALHF
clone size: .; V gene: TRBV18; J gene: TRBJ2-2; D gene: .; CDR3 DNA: TGTGCCAGCTCACCACCGCACGGGAAGACCGGGGAGCTGTTTTTT; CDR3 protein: CASSPPHGKTGELFF
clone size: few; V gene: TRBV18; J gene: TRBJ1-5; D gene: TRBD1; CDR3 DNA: TGTGCCAGCTCACCGGGACAGCGGCTTAATCAGCCCCAGCATTTT; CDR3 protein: CASSPGQRLNQPQHF
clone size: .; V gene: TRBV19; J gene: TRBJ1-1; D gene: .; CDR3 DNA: TGTGCCAGTAGTATAGAGCGCGGCCCCCGAGCTTTCTTT; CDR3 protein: CASSIERGPRAFF
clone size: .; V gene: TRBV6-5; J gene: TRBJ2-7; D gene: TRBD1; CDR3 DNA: TGTGCCAGCAGTTACCGGGACAGGATCCACGAGCAGTACTTC; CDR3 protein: CASSYRDRIHEQYF
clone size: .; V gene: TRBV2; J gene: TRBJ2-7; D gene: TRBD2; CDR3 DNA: TGTGCCGGCAGCTTAGCGGGGATCTCCTACGAGCAGTACTTC; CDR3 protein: CAGSLAGISYEQYF
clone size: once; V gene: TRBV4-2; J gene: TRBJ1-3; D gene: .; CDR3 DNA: TGTGCCAGCAGCCAAGACCGGACAGACTTTGGAAACACCATATATTTT; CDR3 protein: CASSQDRTDFGNTIYF
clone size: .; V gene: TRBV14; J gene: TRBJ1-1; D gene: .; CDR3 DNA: TGTGCCAGCAGCCAATCAGGAATAAACACTGAAGCTTTCTTT; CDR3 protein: CASSQSGINTEAFF
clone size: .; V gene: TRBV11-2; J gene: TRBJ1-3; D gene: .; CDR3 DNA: TGTGCCAGCAGCCCCACAGGGACTGGAAACACCATATATTTT; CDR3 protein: CASSPTGTGNTIYF
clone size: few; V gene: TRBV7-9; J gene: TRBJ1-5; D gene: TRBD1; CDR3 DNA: TGTGCCAGCAGCTTGGGACAGTCGAATCAGCCCCAGCATTTT; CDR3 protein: CASSLGQSNQPQHF
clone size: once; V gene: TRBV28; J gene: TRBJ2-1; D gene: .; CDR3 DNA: TGTGCCAGCAGTCCGACACGGGGTGGTGGGAAGCAGTTCTTC; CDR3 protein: CASSPTRGGGKQFF
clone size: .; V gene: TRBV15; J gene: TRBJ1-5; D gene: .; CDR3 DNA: TGTGCCACCAGCAGAGAGAGTTCCAATCAGCCCCAGCATTTT; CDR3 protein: CATSRESSNQPQHF
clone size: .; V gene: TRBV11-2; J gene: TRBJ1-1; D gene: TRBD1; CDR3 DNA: TGTGCCAGCAGCTTACTGACAGGGGGGAACACTGAAGCTTTCTTT; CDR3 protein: CASSLLTGGNTEAFF
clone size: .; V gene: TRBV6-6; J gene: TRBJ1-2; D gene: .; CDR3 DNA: TGTGCCAGCAGTTACTCCGGGGGGGATAAGGACTATGGCTACACCTTC; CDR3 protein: CASSYSGGDKDYGYTF
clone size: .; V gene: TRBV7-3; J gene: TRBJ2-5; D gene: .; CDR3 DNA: TGTGCCAGCAGCTTAAATCTCCGAGAGACCCAGTACTTC; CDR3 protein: CASSLNLRETQYF
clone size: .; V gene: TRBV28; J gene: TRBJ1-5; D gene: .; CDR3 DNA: TGTGCCAGCAGTTTAACTGGACATAATAGCAATCAGCCCCAGCATTTT; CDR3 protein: CASSLTGHNSNQPQHF
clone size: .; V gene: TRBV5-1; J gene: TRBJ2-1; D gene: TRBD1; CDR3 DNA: TGCGCCAGCAGCTTGGTACAGGGGAGCTACAATGAGCAGTTCTTC; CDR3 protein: CASSLVQGSYNEQFF
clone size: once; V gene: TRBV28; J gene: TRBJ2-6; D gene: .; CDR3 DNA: TGTGCCAGCAGTTTAGGGCAGGGGTATAGCTTTGGGGCCAACGTCCTGACTTTC; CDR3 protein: CASSLGQGYSFGANVLTF
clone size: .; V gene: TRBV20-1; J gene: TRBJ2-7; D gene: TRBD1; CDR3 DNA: TGCAGTGCCTACAAGGGGGCGGAGTACTTC; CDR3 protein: CSAYKGAEYF
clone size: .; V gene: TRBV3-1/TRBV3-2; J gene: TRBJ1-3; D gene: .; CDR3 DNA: TGTGCCTGCTCCCTCTCGGGGGTGCCTGGAAACACCATATATTTT; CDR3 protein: CACSLSGVPGNTIYF
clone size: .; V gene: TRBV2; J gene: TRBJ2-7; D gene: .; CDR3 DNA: TGTGCCAGCAGTGAGGACTGGTACGAGCAGTACTTC; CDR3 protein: CASSEDWYEQYF
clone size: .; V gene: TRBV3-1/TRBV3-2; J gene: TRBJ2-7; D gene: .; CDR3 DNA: TGTGCCAGCAGCCAAGGGGAGAGCTCCTACGAGCAGTACTTC; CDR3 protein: CASSQGESSYEQYF
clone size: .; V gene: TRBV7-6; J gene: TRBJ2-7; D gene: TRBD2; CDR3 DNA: TGTGCCAGCAGCTCCCAAGGACTAGCGACCTACGAGCAGTACTTC; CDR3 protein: CASSSQGLATYEQYF
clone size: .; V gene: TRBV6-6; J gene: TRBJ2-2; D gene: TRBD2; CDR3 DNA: TGTGCCAGCATTGAACTAGCGGGAGTAGGGGGGGAGCTGTTTTTT; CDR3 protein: CASIELAGVGGELFF
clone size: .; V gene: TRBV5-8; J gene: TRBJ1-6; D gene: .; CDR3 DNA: TGTGCCAGCAGCCGACTGAACTATAATTCACCCCTCCACTTT; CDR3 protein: CASSRLNYNSPLHF
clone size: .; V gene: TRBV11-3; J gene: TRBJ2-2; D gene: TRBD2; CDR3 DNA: TGTGCCAGCAGCTTACTGTTAGCGGGAGTTTCCGGGGAGCTGTTTTTT; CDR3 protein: CASSLLLAGVSGELFF